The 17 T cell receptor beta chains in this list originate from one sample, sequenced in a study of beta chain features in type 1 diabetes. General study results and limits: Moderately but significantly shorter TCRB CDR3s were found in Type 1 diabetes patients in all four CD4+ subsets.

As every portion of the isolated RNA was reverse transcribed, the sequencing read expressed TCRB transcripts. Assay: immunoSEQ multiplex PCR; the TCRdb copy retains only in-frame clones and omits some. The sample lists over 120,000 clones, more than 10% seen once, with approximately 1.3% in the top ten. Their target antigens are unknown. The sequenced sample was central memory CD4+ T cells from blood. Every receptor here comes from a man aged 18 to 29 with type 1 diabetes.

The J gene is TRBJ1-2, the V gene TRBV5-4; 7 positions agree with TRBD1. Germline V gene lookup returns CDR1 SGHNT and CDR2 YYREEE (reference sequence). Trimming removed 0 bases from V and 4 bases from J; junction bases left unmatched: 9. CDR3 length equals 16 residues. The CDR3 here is CASSLGWDSRAYGYTF. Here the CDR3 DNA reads TGTGCCAGCAGCTTGGGGTGGGACAGTCGGGCCTATGGCTACACCTTC.

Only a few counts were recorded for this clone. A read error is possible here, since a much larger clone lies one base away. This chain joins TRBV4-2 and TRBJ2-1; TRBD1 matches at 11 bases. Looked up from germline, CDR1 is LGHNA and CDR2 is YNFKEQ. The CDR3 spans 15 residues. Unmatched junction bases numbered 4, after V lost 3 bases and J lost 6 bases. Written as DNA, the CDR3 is TGTGCCAGCAGCCACCCGGGACAGGGGGGCAATGAGCAGTTCTTC. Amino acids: CASSHPGQGGNEQFF.

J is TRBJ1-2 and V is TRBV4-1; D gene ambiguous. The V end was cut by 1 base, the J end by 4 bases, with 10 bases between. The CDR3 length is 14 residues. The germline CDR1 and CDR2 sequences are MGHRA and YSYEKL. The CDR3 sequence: CASSQVNALYGYTF. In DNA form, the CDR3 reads TGCGCCAGCAGCCAAGTAAACGCGCTCTATGGCTACACCTTC.

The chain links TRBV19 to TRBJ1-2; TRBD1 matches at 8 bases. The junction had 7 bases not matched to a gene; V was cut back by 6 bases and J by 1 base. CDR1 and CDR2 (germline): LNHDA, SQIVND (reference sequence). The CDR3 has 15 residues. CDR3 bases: TGTGCCAGTAGCTTTGGACAGGGCCTTAACTATGGCTACACCTTC. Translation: CASSFGQGLNYGYTF.

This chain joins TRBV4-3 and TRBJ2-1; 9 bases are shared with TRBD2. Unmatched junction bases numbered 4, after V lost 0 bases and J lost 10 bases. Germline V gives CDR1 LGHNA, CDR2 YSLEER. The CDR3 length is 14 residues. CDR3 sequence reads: CASSQDIAGEEQFF. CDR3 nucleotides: TGCGCCAGCAGCCAAGATATAGCGGGGGAAGAGCAGTTCTTC.

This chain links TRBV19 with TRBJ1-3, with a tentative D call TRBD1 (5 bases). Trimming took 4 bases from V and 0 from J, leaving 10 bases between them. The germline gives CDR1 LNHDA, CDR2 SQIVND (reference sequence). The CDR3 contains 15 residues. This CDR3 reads CASSTGTDSGNTIYF. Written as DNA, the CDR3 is TGTGCCAGTAGTACCGGGACGGACTCTGGAAACACCATATATTTT.

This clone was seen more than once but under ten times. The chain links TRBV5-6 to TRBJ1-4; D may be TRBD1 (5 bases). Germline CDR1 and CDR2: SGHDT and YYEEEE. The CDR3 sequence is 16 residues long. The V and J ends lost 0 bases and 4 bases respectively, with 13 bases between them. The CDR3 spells CASSLGVGTFNEKLFF. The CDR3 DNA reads TGTGCCAGCAGCTTGGGAGTTGGGACGTTTAATGAAAAACTGTTTTTT.

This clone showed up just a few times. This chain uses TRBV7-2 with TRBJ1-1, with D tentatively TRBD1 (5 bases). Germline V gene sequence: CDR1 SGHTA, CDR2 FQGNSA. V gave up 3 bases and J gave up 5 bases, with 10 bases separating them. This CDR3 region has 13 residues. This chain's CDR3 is CASSFGYRTEAFF. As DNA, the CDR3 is TGTGCCAGCAGCTTTGGGTACAGGACTGAAGCTTTCTTT.

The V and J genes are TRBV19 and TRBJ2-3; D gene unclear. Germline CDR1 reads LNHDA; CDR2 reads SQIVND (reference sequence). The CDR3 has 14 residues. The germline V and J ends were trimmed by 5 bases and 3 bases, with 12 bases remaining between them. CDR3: CASSFGQVTDTQYF. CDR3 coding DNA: TGTGCCAGTAGTTTCGGGCAGGTGACAGATACGCAGTATTTT.

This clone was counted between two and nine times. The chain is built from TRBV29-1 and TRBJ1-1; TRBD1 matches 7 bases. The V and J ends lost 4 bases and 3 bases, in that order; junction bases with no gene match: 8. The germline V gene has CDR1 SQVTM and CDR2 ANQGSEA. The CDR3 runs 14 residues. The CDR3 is CSVGPGGTYTEAFF. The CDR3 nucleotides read TGCAGCGTTGGACCAGGGGGAACTTACACTGAAGCTTTCTTT. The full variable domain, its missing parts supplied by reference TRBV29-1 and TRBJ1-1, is SAVISQKPSRDICQRGTSLTIQCQVDSQVTMMFWYRQQPGQSLTLIATANQGSEATYESGFVIDKFPISRPNLTFSTLTVSNMSPEDSSIYLCSVGPGGTYTEAFFGQGTRLTVV.

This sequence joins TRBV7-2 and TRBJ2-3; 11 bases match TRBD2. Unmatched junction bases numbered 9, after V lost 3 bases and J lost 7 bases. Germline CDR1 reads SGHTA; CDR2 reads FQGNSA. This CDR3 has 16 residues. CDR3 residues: CASSFGASGGLYTQYF. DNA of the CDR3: TGTGCCAGCAGCTTCGGGGCTAGCGGGGGGCTTTATACGCAGTATTTT.

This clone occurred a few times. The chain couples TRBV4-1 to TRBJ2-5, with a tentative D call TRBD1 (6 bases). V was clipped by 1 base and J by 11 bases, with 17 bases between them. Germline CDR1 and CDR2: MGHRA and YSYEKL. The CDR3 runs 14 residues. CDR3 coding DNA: TGCGCCAGCAGCCAAGCGGACAGTACGTGGGAGCAGTACTTC. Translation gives CASSQADSTWEQYF.

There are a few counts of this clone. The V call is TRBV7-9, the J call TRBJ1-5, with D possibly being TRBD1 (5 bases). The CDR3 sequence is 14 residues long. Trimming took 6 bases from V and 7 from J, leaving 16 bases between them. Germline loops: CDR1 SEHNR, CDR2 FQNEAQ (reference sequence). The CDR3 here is CASSTMGGGQPQHF. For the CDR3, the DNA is TGTGCCAGCAGTACCATGGGTGGGGGGCAGCCCCAGCATTTT.

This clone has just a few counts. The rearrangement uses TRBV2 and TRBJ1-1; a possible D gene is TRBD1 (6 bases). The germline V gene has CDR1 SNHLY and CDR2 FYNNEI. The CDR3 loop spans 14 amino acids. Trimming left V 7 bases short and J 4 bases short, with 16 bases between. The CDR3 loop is CASITQGGATEAFF. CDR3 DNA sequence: TGTGCCAGCATCACACAGGGTGGGGCCACTGAAGCTTTCTTT.

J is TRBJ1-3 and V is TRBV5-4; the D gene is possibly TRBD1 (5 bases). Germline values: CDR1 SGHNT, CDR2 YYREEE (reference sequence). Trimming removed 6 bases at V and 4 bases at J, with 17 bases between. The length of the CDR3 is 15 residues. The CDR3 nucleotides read TGTGCCAGCACACTGCAGGGCCTGTCCGGAAACACCATATATTTT. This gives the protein CASTLQGLSGNTIYF.

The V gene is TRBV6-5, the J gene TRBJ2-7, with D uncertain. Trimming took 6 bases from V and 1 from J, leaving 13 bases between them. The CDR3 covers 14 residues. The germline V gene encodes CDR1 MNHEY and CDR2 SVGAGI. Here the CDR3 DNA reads TGTGCCAGCAGATTACAGCGTGAGTCCTACGAGCAGTACTTC. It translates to CASRLQRESYEQYF.

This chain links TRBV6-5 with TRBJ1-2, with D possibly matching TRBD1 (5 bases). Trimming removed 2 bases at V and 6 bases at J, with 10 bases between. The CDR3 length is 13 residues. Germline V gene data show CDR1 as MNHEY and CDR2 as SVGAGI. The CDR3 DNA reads TGTGCCAGCAGTTACCGGGGGTACCATGGCTACACCTTC. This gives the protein CASSYRGYHGYTF.